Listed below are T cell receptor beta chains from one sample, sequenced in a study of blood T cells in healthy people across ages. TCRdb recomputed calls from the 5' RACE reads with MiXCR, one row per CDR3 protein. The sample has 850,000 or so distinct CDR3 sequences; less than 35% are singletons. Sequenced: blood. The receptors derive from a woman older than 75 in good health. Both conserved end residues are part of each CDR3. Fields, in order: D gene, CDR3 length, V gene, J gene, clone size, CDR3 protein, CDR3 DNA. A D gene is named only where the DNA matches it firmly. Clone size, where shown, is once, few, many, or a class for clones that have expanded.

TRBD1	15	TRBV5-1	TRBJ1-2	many	CASSLQGSTNYGYTF	TGCGCCAGCAGTTTACAGGGGTCAACTAACTATGGCTACACCTTC
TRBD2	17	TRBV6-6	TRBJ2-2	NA	CASRPIGTSGPTGELFF	TGTGCCAGCAGACCGATCGGGACTAGCGGACCGACCGGGGAGCTGTTTTTT
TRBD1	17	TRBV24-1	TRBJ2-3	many	CATSDWDRASSTDTQYF	TGTGCCACCAGTGACTGGGACAGGGCCTCTAGCACAGATACGCAGTATTTT
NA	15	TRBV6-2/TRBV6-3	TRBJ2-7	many	CASSYSYRATYEQYF	TGTGCCAGCAGTTACTCGTACAGGGCCACCTACGAGCAGTACTTC
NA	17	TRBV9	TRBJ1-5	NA	CAGSVGPTGQSNQPQHF	TGTGCCGGCAGCGTAGGCCCTACGGGACAATCCAATCAGCCCCAGCATTTT
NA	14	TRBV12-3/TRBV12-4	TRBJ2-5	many	CASRPGQIQETQYF	TGTGCCAGCAGACCAGGACAGATACAAGAGACCCAGTACTTC
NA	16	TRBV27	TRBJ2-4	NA	CASRKDSFLAKNIQYF	TGTGCCAGCAGGAAGGACAGCTTTCTAGCCAAAAACATTCAGTACTTC
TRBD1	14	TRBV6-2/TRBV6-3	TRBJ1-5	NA	CASTLDRVDQPQHF	TGTGCCAGCACTCTAGACAGGGTTGACCAGCCCCAGCATTTT
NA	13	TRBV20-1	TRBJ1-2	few	CSARDPGTDGYTF	TGCAGTGCTAGAGATCCCGGAACAGATGGCTACACCTTC
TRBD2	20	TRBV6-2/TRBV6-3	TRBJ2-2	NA	CASSYLGRLAGGPNTGELFF	TGTGCCAGCAGTTACTTGGGACGACTAGCGGGGGGGCCGAACACCGGGGAGCTGTTTTTT
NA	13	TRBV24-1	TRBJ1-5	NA	CATMASSNQPQHF	TGTGCCACCATGGCCAGTAGCAATCAGCCCCAGCATTTT
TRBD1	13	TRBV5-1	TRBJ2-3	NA	CASSTGTGNGQYF	TGCGCCAGCAGCACCGGGACAGGGAATGGGCAGTATTTT
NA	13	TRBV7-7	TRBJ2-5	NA	CASSASRKETQYF	TGTGCCAGCAGCGCATCTAGAAAAGAGACCCAGTACTTC
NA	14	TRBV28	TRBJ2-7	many	CASSTLGIAYEQYF	TGTGCCAGCAGCACCTTGGGGATTGCCTACGAGCAGTACTTC
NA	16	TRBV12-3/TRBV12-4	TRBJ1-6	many	CASSFSGQARYSPLHF	TGTGCCAGCAGTTTCTCCGGACAAGCTCGTTATTCACCCCTCCACTTT
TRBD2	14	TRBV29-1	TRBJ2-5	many	CSGDSGGAGETQYF	TGCAGCGGGGATAGCGGGGGGGCAGGAGAGACCCAGTACTTC
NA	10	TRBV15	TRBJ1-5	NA	CATRNQPQHF	TGTGCCACCAGGAATCAGCCCCAGCATTTT
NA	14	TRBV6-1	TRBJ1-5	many	CASSPPGGYQPQHF	TGTGCCAGCAGTCCCCCGGGAGGTTATCAGCCCCAGCATTTT
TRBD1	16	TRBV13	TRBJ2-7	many	CASSLGRPNTGAEQYF	TGTGCCAGCAGCTTAGGAAGACCTAATACAGGGGCCGAGCAGTACTTC
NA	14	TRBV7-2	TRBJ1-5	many	CASQGSGTGQPQHF	TGTGCCAGCCAGGGTTCGGGGACGGGTCAGCCCCAGCATTTT
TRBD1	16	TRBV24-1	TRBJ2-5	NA	CATSDPGTGGMETQYF	TGTGCCACCAGTGATCCCGGGACAGGGGGCATGGAGACCCAGTACTTC
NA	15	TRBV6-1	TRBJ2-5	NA	CASSVRRNARETQYF	TGTGCCAGCAGTGTTAGGAGGAACGCCCGGGAGACCCAGTACTTC
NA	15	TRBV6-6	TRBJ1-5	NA	CASSYVRYGNQPQHF	TGTGCCAGCAGTTACGTTCGGTATGGCAATCAGCCCCAGCATTTT
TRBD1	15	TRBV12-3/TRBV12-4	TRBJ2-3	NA	CASRLDTGGADTQYF	TGTGCCAGCAGACTAGACACAGGGGGCGCAGATACGCAGTATTTT
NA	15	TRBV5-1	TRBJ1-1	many	CASSSGGTLKTEAFF	TGCGCCAGCAGCTCCGGCGGGACACTAAAAACTGAAGCTTTCTTT
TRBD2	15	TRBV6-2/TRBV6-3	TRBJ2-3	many	CASSYGAGNTDTQYF	TGTGCCAGCAGTTACGGAGCGGGAAACACAGATACGCAGTATTTT
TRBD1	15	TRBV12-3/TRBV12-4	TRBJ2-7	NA	CTSSLGDSSYNEQYF	TGTACCAGCAGTTTAGGGGACAGCTCCTACAATGAGCAGTACTTC
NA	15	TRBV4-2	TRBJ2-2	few	CASSQGAGHTGELFF	TGTGCCAGCAGCCAAGGGGCGGGTCACACCGGGGAGCTGTTTTTT
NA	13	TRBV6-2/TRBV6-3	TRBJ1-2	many	CASSYTSFYGYTF	TGTGCCAGCAGTTACACATCTTTCTATGGCTACACCTTC
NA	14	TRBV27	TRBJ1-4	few	CASSLTRGNEKLFF	TGTGCCAGCAGTTTAACCAGGGGTAATGAAAAACTGTTTTTT
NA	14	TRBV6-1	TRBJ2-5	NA	CASTRTQTTETQYF	TGTGCCAGCACCAGGACCCAGACTACCGAGACCCAGTACTTC
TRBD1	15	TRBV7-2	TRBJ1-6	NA	CASSSNRGLGSPLHF	TGTGCCAGCAGCTCAAACAGGGGGCTGGGTTCACCCCTCCACTTT